Sequencing of this T cell receptor (beta chain) was carried out in a study of blood T cell repertoires in COVID-19. Study as a whole: The origin of the acute and convalescent COVID-19 samples was the United States, Italy and Spain.

Looked up from germline, CDR1 is GTSNPN and CDR2 is SVGIG (reference sequence). The V and J ends lost 5 bases and 0 bases respectively, with 10 bases between them. The CDR3 loop spans 13 amino acids. TCRdb's table, derived via immunoSEQ multiplex PCR, lists solely in-frame clones and lacks some. Here the sample spans 65,000 to 90,000 clones, 82% being singletons. The receptor's source is a woman aged 55-75 years with acute or convalescent COVID-19. Sequencing input: peripheral blood. J is TRBJ1-1 and V is TRBV30; a possible D gene is TRBD1 (6 bases). CDR3: CAWDRPMNTEAFF. In DNA form, the CDR3 reads TGTGCCTGGGACAGGCCCATGAACACTGAAGCTTTCTTT.